Sequencing of this T cell receptor beta chain was carried out in a study of breast tumors, draining lymph nodes, adjacent tissues. The study's findings and limits: Most tumor T cells seemingly derive from lymph node, then expand in tumor.

The lymph nodes were axillary draining lymph nodes from breast cancer patients. TCRdb fed the multiplex PCR reads into MiXCR, producing one record per CDR3 protein. The repertoire has about 300,000 distinct CDR3 sequences, 30% of them found once; the top ten carry under 1.2%. This clonotype was detected a few times. The antigen remains undetermined. Just one base apart from a much larger clone, this may be a read error. This receptor was identified in a female donor with breast cancer. Some clones in this sample may be carry-over from other donors' samples. Input material: axillary lymph node tissue.

Here the CDR3 DNA reads TGCAGTGCGGGTGCGGGAGGAAAAAGAACTACGCAGTATTTT. It yields the protein CSAGAGGKRTTQYF. The chain links TRBV20-1 to TRBJ2-3; 8 bases are a match to TRBD2. Losses at the gene ends were 6 bases for V and 8 bases for J; bases not matched to a gene: 13. CDR3 length: 14 amino acids. Germline-derived CDR1 and CDR2 are DFQATT and SNEGSKA (reference sequence).